The T cell receptor beta chain under discussion was sequenced for a study of read filtering for tumor transcriptome and immune sequencing. Study-wide background: Eight or nine patients were R-ISS I, roughly 15 were R-ISS II, about seven were R-ISS III. Per sample, TCR-region reads ranged about 3.5 to 11 million by IR-seq, roughly 75 to 1273 by RNA-seq. General study results and limits: Single-read clonotypes: about 83% of IR-seq clonotypes (about 4% of reads), about 75% of RNA-seq clonotypes (roughly 43% of reads). This fraction held mixed bone marrow immune cells after CD138-negative sorting.

This clonotype was observed at least ten times. The target antigen is unknown. CDR1 is SGHTA, CDR2 FQGNSA, per germline. The CDR3 has 13 residues. Trimming left V 2 bases short and J 4 bases short, with 9 bases between. The library was built from around 0.4 ug RNA with molecular barcoded adaptors for alpha/delta and beta/gamma chains. MiXCR, applied by TCRdb to the reads, yields one record per CDR3 protein. The profile shows some 120,000 distinct CDR3 sequences, 10% to 15% of them singletons. The TCR originated in a donor at least 40 years old with multiple myeloma. Material for sequencing was a population of CD138-negative cells sorted from bone marrow. The chain is built from TRBV7-2 and TRBJ2-7; D not certain. The CDR3 DNA sequence: TGTGCCAGCAGCTTATCCCAGGCTTACGAGCAGTACTTC. It codes for CASSLSQAYEQYF. The full variable domain, rest sourced from reference TRBV7-2 and TRBJ2-7, is GAGVSQSPSNKVTEKGKDVELRCDPISGHTALYWYRQSLGQGLEFLIYFQGNSAPDKSGLPSDRFSAERTGGSVSTLTIQRTQQEDSAVYLCASSLSQAYEQYFGPGTRLTVT.